This T cell receptor beta chain was sequenced for a study of blood T cell repertoires in COVID-19. The data were produced by immunoSEQ multiplex PCR, yet TCRdb's version contains in-frame clones alone and is incomplete. Of roughly 47,000 clones in the sample, roughly nine tenths were seen once. The CDR3 totals 15 residues. Trimming left V 0 bases short and J 5 bases short, with 13 bases between. Germline V gene lookup returns CDR1 LGHDT and CDR2 YNNKEL (reference sequence). Regarding this clone: Other nucleotide sequences from this sample produce the same CDR3.

The receptor was isolated from a man aged 70 or older with active COVID-19. The V and J genes are TRBV3-1 (or the pseudogene TRBV3-2) and TRBJ2-5; D is perhaps TRBD2 (5 bases). The sample consisted of peripheral blood. The DNA of the CDR3 is TGTGCCAGCAGCCAAGATCCGGGCTCGGGGGAGACCCAGTACTTC. It yields the protein CASSQDPGSGETQYF.